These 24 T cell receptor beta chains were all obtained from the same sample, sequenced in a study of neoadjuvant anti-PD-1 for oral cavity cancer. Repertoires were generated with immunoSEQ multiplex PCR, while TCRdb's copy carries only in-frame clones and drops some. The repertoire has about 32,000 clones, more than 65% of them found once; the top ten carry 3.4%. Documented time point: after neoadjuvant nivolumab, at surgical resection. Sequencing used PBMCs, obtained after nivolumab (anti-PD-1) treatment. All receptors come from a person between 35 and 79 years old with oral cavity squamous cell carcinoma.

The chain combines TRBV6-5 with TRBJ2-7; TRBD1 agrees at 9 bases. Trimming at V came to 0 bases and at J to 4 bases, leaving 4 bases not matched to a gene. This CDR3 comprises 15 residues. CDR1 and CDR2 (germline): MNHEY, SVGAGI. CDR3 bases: TGTGCCAGCAGTTACTCGGAACAGGGGGCGTACGAGCAGTACTTC. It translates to CASSYSEQGAYEQYF.

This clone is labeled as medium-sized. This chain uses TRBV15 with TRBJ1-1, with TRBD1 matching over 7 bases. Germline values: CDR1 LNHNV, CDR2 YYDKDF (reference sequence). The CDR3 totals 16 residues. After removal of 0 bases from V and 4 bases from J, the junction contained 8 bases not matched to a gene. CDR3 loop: CATSRERRQGSTEAFF. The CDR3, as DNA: TGTGCCACCAGCAGAGAGCGACGACAGGGCAGCACTGAAGCTTTCTTT.

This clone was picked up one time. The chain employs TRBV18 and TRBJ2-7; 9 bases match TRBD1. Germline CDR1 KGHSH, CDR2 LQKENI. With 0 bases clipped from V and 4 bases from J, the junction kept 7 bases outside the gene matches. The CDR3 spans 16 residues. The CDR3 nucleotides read TGTGCCAGCTCACCACCGGGGACAGGGTCTCTGTACGAGCAGTACTTC. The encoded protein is CASSPPGTGSLYEQYF.

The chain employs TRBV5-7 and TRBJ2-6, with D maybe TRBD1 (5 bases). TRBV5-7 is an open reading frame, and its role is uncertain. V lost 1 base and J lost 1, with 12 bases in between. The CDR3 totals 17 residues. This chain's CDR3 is CASSLPHQGSGANVLTF. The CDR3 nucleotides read TGTGCCAGCAGCTTGCCGCACCAGGGTTCTGGGGCCAACGTCCTGACTTTC.

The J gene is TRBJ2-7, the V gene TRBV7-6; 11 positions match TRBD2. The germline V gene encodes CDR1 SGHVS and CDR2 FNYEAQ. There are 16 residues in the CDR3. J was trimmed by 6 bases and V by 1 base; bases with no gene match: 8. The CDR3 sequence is CASSLGGTSGYGEQYF. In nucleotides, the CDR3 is TGTGCCAGCAGCTTAGGGGGGACTAGCGGCTATGGCGAGCAGTACTTC.

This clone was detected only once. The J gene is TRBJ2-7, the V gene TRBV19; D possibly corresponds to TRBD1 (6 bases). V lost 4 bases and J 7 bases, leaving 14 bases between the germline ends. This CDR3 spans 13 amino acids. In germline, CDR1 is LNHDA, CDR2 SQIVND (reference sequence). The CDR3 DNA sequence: TGTGCCAGTAGTAGGGGGACAATGGAAGAGCAGTACTTC. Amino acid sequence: CASSRGTMEEQYF.

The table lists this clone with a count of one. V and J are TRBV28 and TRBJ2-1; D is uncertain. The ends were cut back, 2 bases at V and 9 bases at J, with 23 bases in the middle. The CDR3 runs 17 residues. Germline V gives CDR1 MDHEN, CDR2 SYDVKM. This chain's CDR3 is CASSLKFPPRRRLEQFF. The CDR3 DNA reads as TGTGCCAGCAGTTTAAAGTTCCCGCCCCGACGTCGCCTTGAGCAGTTCTTC.

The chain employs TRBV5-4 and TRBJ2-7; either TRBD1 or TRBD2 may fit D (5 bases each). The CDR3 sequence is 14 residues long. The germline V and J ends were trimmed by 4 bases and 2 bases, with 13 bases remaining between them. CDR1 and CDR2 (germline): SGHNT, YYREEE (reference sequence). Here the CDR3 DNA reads TGTGCCAGCAGCCCCCGGGACGGTGCCTACGAGCAGTACTTC. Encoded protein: CASSPRDGAYEQYF. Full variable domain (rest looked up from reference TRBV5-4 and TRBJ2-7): ETGVTQSPTHLIKTRGQQVTLRCSSQSGHNTVSWYQQALGQGPQFIFQYYREEENGRGNFPPRFSGLQFPNYSSELNVNALELDDSALYLCASSPRDGAYEQYFGPGTRLTVT.

DNA for the CDR3: TGCGCCAGCAGCTTGGCAACGGGGGTCAGGGCAGATACGCAGTATTTT. It is translated as CASSLATGVRADTQYF. V and J are TRBV5-1 and TRBJ2-3; maybe TRBD2 (6 bases). The germline V gene encodes CDR1 SGHRS and CDR2 YFSETQ. The CDR3 extends over 16 amino acids. The V end lost 0 bases, the J end lost 4 bases, and 15 bases lay between the germline ends.

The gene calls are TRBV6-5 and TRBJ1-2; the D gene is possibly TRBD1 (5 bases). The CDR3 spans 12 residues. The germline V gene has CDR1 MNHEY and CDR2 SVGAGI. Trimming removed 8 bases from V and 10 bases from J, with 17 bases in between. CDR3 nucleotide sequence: TGTGCCAGCCTCGGGACTCCTAACCACTACACCTTC. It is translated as CASLGTPNHYTF.

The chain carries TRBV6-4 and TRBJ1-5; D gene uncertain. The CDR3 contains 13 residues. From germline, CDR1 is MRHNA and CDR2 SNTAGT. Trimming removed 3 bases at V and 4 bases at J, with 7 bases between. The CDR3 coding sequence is TGTGCCAGCAGTGAGCAGGCAAATCAGCCCCAGCATTTT. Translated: CASSEQANQPQHF.

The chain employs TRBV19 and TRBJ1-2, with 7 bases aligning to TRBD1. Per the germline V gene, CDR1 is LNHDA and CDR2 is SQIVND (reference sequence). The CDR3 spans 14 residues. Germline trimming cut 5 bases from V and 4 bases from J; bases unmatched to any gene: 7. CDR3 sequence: CASSPSTGTYGYTF. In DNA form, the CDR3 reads TGTGCCAGTAGTCCCTCGACAGGGACCTATGGCTACACCTTC. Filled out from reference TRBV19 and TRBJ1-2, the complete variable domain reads DGGITQSPKYLFRKEGQNVTLSCEQNLNHDAMYWYRQDPGQGLRLIYYSQIVNDFQKGDIAEGYSVSREKKESFPLTVTSAQKNPTAFYLCASSPSTGTYGYTFGSGTRLTVV.

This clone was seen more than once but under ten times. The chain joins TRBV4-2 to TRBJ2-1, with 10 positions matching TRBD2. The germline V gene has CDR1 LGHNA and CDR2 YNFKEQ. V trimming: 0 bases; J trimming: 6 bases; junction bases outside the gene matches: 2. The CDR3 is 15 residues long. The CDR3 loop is CASSQEAGGPNEQFF. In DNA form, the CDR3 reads TGTGCCAGCAGCCAAGAAGCGGGGGGGCCCAATGAGCAGTTCTTC.

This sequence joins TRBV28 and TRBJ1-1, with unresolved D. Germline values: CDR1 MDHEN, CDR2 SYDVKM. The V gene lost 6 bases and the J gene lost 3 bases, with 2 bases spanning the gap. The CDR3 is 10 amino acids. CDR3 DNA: TGTGCCAGCAGCCACACTGAAGCTTTCTTT. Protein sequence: CASSHTEAFF.

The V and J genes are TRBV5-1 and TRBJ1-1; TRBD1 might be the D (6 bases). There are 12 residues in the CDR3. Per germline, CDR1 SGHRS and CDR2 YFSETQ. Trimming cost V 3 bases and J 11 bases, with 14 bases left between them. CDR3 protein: CASSSSGARAFF. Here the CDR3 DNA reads TGCGCCAGCAGCTCCTCAGGGGCAAGGGCTTTCTTT.

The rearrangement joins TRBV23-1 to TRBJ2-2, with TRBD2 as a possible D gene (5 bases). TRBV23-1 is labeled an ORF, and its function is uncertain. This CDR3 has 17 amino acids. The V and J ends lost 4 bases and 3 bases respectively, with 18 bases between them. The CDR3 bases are TGCGCCAGCAGTCTCCCCTCCGGGGAGTCGGACACCGGGGAGCTGTTTTTT. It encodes CASSLPSGESDTGELFF.

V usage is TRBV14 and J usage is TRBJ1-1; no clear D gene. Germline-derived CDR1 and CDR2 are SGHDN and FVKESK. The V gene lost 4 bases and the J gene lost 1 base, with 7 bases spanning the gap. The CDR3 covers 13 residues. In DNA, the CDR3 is TGTGCCAGCAGCCGAACACCGAACACTGAAGCTTTCTTT. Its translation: CASSRTPNTEAFF.

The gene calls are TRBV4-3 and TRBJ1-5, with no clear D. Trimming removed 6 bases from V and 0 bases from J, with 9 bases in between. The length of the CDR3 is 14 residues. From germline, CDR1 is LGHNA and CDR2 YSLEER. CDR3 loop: CASRRPYSNQPQHF. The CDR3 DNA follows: TGCGCCAGCAGGAGGCCTTATAGCAATCAGCCCCAGCATTTT.

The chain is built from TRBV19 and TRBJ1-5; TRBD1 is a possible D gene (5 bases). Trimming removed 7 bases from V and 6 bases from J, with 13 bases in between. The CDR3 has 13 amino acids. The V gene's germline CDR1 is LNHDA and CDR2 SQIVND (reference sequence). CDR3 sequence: CASIAGTSQPQHF. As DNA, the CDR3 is TGTGCCAGTATCGCGGGGACTAGTCAGCCCCAGCATTTT.

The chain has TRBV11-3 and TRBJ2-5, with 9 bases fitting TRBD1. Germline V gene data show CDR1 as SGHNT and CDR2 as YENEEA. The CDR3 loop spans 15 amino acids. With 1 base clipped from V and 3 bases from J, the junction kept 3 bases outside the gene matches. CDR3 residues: CASSLGTGVEETQYF. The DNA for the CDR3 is TGTGCCAGCAGCTTAGGGACAGGGGTGGAAGAGACCCAGTACTTC. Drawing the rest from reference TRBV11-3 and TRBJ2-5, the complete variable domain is EAGVVQSPRYKIIEKKQPVAFWCNPISGHNTLYWYLQNLGQGPELLIRYENEEAVDDSQLPKDRFSAERLKGVDSTLKIQPAELGDSAVYLCASSLGTGVEETQYFGPGTRLLVL.

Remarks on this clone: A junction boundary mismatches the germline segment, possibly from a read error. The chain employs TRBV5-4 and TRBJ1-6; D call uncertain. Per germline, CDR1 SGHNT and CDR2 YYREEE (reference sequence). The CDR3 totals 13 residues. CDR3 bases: TGTGCCAGCAGCTTGGATTATAACTCACCCCTCCACTTT. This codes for CASSLDYNSPLHF. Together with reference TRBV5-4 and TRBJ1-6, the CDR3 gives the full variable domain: ETGVTQSPTHLIKTRGQQVTLRCSSQSGHNTVSWYQQALGQGPQFIFQYYREEENGRGNFPPRFSGLQFPNYSSELNVNALELDDSALYLCASSLDYNSPLHFGNGTRLTVT.

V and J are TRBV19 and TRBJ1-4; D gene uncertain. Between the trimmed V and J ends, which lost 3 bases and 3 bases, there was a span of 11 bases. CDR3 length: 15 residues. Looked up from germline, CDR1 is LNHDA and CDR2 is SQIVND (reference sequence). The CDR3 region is CASSMRSSSNEKLFF. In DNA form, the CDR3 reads TGTGCCAGTAGTATGAGAAGCAGTTCTAATGAAAAACTGTTTTTT.

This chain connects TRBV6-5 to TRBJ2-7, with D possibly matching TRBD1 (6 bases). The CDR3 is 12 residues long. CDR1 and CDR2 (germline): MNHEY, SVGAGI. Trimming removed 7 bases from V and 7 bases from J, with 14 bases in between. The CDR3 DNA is TGTGCCAGCAAAACGGACAGCCAAGAGCAGTACTTC. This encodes CASKTDSQEQYF.

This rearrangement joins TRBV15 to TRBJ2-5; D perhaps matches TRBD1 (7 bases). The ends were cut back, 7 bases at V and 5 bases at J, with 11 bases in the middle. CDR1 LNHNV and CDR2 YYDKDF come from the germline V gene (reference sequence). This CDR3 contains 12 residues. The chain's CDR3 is CATTGGYETQYF. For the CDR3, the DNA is TGTGCCACCACAGGGGGGTATGAGACCCAGTACTTC.